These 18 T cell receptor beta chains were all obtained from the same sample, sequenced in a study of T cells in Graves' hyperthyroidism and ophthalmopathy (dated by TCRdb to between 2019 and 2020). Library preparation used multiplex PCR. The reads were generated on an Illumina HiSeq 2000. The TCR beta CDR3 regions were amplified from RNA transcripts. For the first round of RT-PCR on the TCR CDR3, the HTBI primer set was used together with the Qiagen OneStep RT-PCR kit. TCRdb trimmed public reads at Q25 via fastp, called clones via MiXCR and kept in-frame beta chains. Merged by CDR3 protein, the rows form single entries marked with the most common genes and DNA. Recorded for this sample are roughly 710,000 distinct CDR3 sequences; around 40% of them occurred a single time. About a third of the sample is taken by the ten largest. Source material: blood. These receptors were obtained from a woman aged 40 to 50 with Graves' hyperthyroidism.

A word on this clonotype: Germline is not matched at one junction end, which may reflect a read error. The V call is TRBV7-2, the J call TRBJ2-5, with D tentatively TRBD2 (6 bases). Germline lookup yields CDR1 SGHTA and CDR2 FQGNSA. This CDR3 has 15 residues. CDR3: CASSGPGTLQEAQYF. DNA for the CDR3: TGTGCCAGCAGCGGCCCCGGGACTCTCCAAGAGGCCCAGTACTTC.

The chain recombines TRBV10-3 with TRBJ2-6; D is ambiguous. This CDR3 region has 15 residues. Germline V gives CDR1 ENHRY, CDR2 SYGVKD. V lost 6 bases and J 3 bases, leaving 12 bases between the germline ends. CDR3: CAISISQYGANVLTF. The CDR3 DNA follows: TGTGCCATCAGCATAAGTCAGTATGGGGCCAACGTCCTGACTTTC.

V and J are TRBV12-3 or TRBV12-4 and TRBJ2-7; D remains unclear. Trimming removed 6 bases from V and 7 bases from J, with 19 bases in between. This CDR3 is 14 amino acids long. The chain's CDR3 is CASRLTLTPQEQYF. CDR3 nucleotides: TGTGCCAGCAGGCTAACACTAACCCCGCAGGAGCAGTACTTC.

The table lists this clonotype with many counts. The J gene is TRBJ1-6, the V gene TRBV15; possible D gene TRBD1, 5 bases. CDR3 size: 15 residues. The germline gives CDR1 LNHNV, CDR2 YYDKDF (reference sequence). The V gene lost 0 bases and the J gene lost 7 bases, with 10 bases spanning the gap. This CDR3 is CATSRDSGGNSPLHF. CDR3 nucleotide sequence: TGTGCCACCAGCAGAGATTCCGGGGGGAATTCACCCCTCCACTTT.

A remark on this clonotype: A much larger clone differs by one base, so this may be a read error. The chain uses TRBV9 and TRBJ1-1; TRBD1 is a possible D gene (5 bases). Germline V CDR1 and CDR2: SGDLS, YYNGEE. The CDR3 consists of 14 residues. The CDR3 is CASGVGTLNTEAFF. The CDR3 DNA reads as TGTGCCAGCGGCGTGGGGACGTTGAACACTGAAGCTTTCTTT.

The CDR3 sequence is CASSDRDQYQPQHF. CDR3 sequence (DNA): TGTGCCAGCAGCGACAGGGATCAATATCAGCCCCAGCATTTT. V is TRBV7-2 and J is TRBJ1-5; TRBD1 aligns across 7 bases. The germline V gene encodes CDR1 SGHTA and CDR2 FQGNSA. This CDR3 is built from 14 residues. V dropped 5 bases and J dropped 5; count of bases not matched to a gene: 6.

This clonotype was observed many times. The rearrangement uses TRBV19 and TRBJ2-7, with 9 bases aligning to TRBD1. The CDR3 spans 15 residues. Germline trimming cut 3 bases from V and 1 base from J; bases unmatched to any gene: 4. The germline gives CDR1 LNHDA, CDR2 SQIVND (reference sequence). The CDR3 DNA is TGTGCCAGTAGTATTGGGACAGGGCCATCCTACGAGCAGTACTTC. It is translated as CASSIGTGPSYEQYF. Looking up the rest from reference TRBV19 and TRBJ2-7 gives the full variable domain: DGGITQSPKYLFRKEGQNVTLSCEQNLNHDAMYWYRQDPGQGLRLIYYSQIVNDFQKGDIAEGYSVSREKKESFPLTVTSAQKNPTAFYLCASSIGTGPSYEQYFGPGTRLTVT.

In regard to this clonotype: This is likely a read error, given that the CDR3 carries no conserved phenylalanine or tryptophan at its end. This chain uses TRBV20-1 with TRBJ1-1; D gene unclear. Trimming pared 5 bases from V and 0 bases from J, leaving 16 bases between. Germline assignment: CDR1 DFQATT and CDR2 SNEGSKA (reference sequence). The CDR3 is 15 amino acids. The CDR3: CSALVGSGLNTEAFS. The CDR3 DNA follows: TGCAGTGCTCTCGTGGGTTCCGGCTTGAACACTGAAGCTTTCTCT.

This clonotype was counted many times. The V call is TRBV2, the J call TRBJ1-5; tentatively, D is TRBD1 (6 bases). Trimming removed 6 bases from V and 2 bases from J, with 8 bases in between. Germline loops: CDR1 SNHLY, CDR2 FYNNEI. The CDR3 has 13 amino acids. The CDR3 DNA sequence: TGTGCCAGCAGGGCAGGGGGCAATCAGCCCCAGCATTTT. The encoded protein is CASRAGGNQPQHF. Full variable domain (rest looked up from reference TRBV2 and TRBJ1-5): EPEVTQTPSHQVTQMGQEVILRCVPISNHLYFYWYRQILGQKVEFLVSFYNNEISEKSEIFDDQFSVERPDGSNFTLKIRSTKLEDSAMYFCASRAGGNQPQHFGDGTRLSIL.

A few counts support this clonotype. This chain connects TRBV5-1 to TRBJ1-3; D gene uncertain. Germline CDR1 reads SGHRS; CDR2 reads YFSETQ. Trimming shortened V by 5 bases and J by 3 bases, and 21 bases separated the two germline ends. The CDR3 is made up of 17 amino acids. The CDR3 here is CASSPTRSGGVGNTIYF. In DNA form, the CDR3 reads TGCGCCAGCAGTCCCACGCGGTCAGGTGGGGTTGGAAACACCATATATTTT.

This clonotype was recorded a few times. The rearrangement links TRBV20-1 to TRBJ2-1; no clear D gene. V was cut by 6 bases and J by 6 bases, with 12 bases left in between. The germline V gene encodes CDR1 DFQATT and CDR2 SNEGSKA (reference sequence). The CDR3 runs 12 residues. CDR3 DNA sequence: TGCAGTGCCCTTCGGTTTGGCAATGAGCAGTTCTTC. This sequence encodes CSALRFGNEQFF.

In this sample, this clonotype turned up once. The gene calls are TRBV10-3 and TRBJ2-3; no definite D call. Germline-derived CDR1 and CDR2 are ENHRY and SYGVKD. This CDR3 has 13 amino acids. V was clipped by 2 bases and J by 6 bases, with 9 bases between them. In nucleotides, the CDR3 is TGTGCCATCAGTGAGGTGGGGAAGGATACGCAGTATTTT. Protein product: CAISEVGKDTQYF.

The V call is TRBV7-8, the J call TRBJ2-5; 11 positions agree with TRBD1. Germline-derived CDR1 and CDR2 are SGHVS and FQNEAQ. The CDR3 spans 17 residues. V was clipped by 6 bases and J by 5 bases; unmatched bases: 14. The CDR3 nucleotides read TGTGCCAGCAGTCCGGGAGGGACAGGGGGTGTTGATGAGACCCAGTACTTC. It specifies CASSPGGTGGVDETQYF.

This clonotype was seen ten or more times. In nucleotides, the CDR3 is TGTGCCAGTAGTATAGATTGGAATTCACCCCTCCACTTT. It specifies CASSIDWNSPLHF. The V and J genes are TRBV19 and TRBJ1-6; D remains ambiguous. Germline V gene lookup returns CDR1 LNHDA and CDR2 SQIVND (reference sequence). The V end was cut by 0 bases, the J end by 7 bases, with 4 bases between. The CDR3 is 13 amino acids.

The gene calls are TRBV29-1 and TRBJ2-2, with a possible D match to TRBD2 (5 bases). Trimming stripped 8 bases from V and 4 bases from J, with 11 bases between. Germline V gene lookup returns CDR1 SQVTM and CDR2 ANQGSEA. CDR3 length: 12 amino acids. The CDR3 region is CSLRASTGELFF. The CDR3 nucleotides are TGCAGCTTGCGGGCCTCCACCGGGGAGCTGTTTTTT.

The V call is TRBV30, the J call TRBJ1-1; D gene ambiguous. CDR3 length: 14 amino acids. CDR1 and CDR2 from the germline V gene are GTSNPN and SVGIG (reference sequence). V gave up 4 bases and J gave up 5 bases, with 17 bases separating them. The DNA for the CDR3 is TGTGCCTGGAAGGTCGGAGGGCCGTCAACTGAAGCTTTCTTT. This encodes CAWKVGGPSTEAFF.

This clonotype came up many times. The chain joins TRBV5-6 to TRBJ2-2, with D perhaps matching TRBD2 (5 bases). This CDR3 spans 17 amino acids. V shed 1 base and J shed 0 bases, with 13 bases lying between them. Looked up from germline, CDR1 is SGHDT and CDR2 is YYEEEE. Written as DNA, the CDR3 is TGTGCCAGCAGCTTGCCGTTGGAGGCTGCGAACACCGGGGAGCTGTTTTTT. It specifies CASSLPLEAANTGELFF.

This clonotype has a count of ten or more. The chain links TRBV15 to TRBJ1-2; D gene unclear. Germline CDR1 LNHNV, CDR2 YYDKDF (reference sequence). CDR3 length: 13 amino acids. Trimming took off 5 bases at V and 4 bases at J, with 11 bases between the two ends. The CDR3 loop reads CATSPVRTYGYTF. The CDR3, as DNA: TGTGCCACCAGCCCGGTAAGAACCTATGGCTACACCTTC.